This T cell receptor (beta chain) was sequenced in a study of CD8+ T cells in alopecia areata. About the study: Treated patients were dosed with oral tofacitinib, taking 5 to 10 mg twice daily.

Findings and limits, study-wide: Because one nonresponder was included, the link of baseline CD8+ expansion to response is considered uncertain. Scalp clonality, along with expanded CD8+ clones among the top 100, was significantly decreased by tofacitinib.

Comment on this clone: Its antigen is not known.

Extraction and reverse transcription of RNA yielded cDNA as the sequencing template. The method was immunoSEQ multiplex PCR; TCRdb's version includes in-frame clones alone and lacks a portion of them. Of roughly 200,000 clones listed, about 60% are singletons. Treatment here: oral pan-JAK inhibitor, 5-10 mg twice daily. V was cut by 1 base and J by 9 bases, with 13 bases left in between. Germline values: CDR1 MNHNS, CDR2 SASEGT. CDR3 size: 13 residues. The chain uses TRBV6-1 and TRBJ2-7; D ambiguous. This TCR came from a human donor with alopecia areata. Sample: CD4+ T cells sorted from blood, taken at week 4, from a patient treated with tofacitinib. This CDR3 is CASSEGGGWRQYF. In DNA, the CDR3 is TGTGCCAGCAGTGAAGGAGGTGGGTGGCGGCAGTACTTC.